This TCR beta chain was sequenced for a study of radiotherapy plus CTLA-4 blockade in lung cancer. Study in general: Objective responses occurred in around 20% of patients; 31% had disease control.

It was focal radiation plus CTLA-4 blockade with ipilimumab that patients with chemo-refractory metastatic non-small-cell lung cancer received. Method: immunoSEQ multiplex PCR; TCRdb's copy keeps in-frame clones and lacks some. The sample records around 70,000 clones, around 81% being singletons. Study findings and constraints: Among reported predictors of response, early blood T cell clone dynamics with interferon-beta performed best. Tumor-origin TCR clones grew in blood after radiotherapy plus ipilimumab.

There are 15 residues in the CDR3. Germline-derived CDR1 and CDR2 are LNHDA and SQIVND (reference sequence). Trimming took 9 bases from V and 3 from J, leaving 18 bases between them. A remark on this clone: Its matching antigen is unknown.

The starting material was peripheral blood, obtained from a patient treated with radiotherapy plus ipilimumab. V is TRBV19 and J is TRBJ2-1, with D perhaps matching TRBD2 (5 bases). The TCR originated in a human donor with non-small cell lung cancer who had a partial response to radiotherapy plus ipilimumab. The CDR3 loop is CASTPRDRGYNEQFF. The CDR3 bases are TGTGCCAGCACTCCACGGGATCGGGGCTACAATGAGCAGTTCTTC.